This section outlines one T cell receptor (beta chain) sequence together with its context. Its antigen specificity is not known. No per-base quality is available; no much larger clone lies one base away. Taken from cysteine to phenylalanine, the CDR3 has 13 residues. The kept DNA is CDR3 alone, 39 bases in frame from the first base. V drops 0 bases and J drops 13 bases, leaving 10 bases in between. The germline V gene specifies LGHNA as CDR1 and YNFKEQ as CDR2. The record originates from a study of T-cell memory formation after mild COVID-19 (dated by TCRdb to about 2021). Turning to the overall study: Most TCR sequence clusters were specific to one of the two donors. The cohort was made up of two young adult volunteers, one female and one male, who were previously healthy. T-cell clones expanding and contracting after mild COVID-19 in a couple of donors were tracked by longitudinal TCRalpha and TCRbeta repertoire sequencing. What the authors observed across the whole study: Only two mild cases were covered in the study, and larger cohorts including severe cases with pre-infection samples were considered necessary. SARS-CoV-2 specificity of the second-wave clones peaking on day 37 was not confirmed. Clones that contracted from day 15 to 85 showed balanced CD4/CD8 phenotypes, whereas a second wave of clones that expanded from day 15 to 37 leaned towards CD4+. Some responding clones were detected in pre-infection memory, suggesting pre-existing cross-reactive memory T cells joined the SARS-CoV-2 response. Contracting CD4+ clones were located mainly in the CM and EM memory subsets, whereas CD8+ clones were found to be enriched in EMRA.

Ficoll-Paque density gradient centrifugation was used to isolate PBMCs. The sequencer was an Illumina NovaSeq 6000. TCRalpha and TCRbeta cDNA libraries were built by 5'RACE with constant-segment primers, adding sample barcodes and unique molecular identifiers. RNA was extracted from every sample with Trizol reagent. Libraries were amplified in two PCR steps, with a second sample barcode and Illumina TruSeq adapters added in the second step. Libraries were sequenced on an Illumina NovaSeq with 2 x 150 bp paired-end reads. From the authors' description of their analysis: Reads were demultiplexed and collapsed into UMI-guided consensus sequences with migec v1.2.7. Using mixcr v2.1.11, UMI consensuses were aligned to TRA and TRB V and J templates and then assembled into clonotypes. A clonotype was counted as expanded or contracted only when both edgeR and NoisET called the clonotype significant, with the noise models trained on biological replicates. For edgeR calls, the thresholds were a false discovery rate-adjusted p below 0.01 and a log2 fold-change of 1. As an exploratory analysis of dynamics, max-normalized trajectories of the 1000 most abundant clonotypes were examined with PCA combined with hierarchical clustering. Separately sequenced CD4+ and CD8+ repertoires were used to assign a CD4 or CD8 phenotype to each responding clone. TCRdb trimmed public reads at Q25 via fastp, called clones via MiXCR and kept in-frame beta chains. Here each entry gathers all rows of one CDR3 protein and keeps the most common genes and DNA. These V and J calls derive from TCRdb rather than the authors' analysis. The sample table records around 390,000 distinct CDR3 sequences; 16% of these occur just once. The ten largest make up approximately 21% of the sample.

The TCR was taken from a man between 18 and 29 years old who had mild COVID-19 (a few samples of this study predate the infection). The sample titles of this study are shuffled in the database, so cell type and time point are left out; the donor was told from shared clones. This chain is built from TRBV4-2 and TRBJ1-6; too little of a D gene remains to name it. The material sequenced was PBMCs or a T cell subset sorted from them (not recorded which). Read as DNA, the sequence is TGTGCCAGCAGCCAAGATCCCGGGTACCCCCTCCACTTT. Its protein reads: CASSQDPGYPLHF.